These 22 T cell receptor beta chains were sequenced from one sample in a study of cytomegalovirus exposure and HLA in healthy donors. This PCR relied on a set of 60 Vbeta primers and 13 Jbeta primers. The data were produced by immunoSEQ multiplex PCR, yet TCRdb's version contains in-frame clones alone and is incomplete. The sample lists some 120,000 clones, 79% occurring once. Sequencing was carried out using PBMCs. These receptor sequences come from a man aged 25 to 40 in good health and CMV-seropositive.

The CDR3 loop reads CASRGTGGNYGYTF. For the CDR3, the DNA is TGTGCCAGCAGGGGGACAGGGGGTAACTATGGCTACACCTTC. V gene TRBV27 combines with J gene TRBJ1-2; 11 bases are a match to TRBD1. V dropped 6 bases and J dropped 1; count of bases not matched to a gene: 1. This CDR3 is 14 amino acids long. Germline assignment: CDR1 MNHEY and CDR2 SMNVEV (reference sequence).

The V gene is TRBV13, the J gene TRBJ2-3; 14 bases match TRBD2. The V and J ends lost 4 bases and 2 bases, in that order; junction bases with no gene match: 5. In germline, CDR1 is PRHDT, CDR2 FYEKMQ (reference sequence). CDR3 length: 17 residues. The CDR3 sequence is CASSSRLAGGHTDTQYF. In DNA, the CDR3 is TGTGCCAGCAGCTCCCGACTAGCGGGGGGGCACACAGATACGCAGTATTTT.

The chain couples TRBV18 to TRBJ2-7, with a weak D call TRBD2 (5 bases). The CDR3 has 16 amino acids. Trimming stripped 6 bases from V and 0 bases from J, with 18 bases between. Germline V lookup: CDR1 KGHSH, CDR2 LQKENI. CDR3 coding DNA: TGTGCCAGCTCTCTCAAAAAACTAGGACTCTCCTACGAGCAGTACTTC. This codes for CASSLKKLGLSYEQYF.

The chain combines TRBV18 with TRBJ1-2, with 8 positions matching TRBD1. The CDR3 extends over 13 amino acids. Losses at the gene ends were 6 bases for V and 4 bases for J; bases not matched to a gene: 4. Germline loops: CDR1 KGHSH, CDR2 LQKENI. The CDR3 reads CASSTGGGYGYTF. The CDR3 bases are TGTGCCAGCTCTACAGGGGGTGGCTATGGCTACACCTTC.

J is TRBJ2-1 and V is TRBV28, with D perhaps matching TRBD2 (6 bases). The CDR3 runs to 16 residues. Germline-derived CDR1 and CDR2 are MDHEN and SYDVKM. Trimming took off 6 bases at V and 0 bases at J, with 15 bases between the two ends. CDR3: CASRGFSGNSYNEQFF. The CDR3 region has the DNA TGTGCCAGCAGGGGGTTTAGCGGAAACTCCTACAATGAGCAGTTCTTC.

CDR3 amino acids: CASSLVLAGEQYF. The DNA of the CDR3 is TGTGCCAGCAGCTTAGTCCTAGCGGGGGAGCAGTACTTC. The chain uses TRBV11-1 and TRBJ2-7, with TRBD2 matching over 9 bases. The CDR3 runs 13 residues. Germline lookup yields CDR1 SGHAT and CDR2 FQDESV (reference sequence). Germline trimming cut 1 base from V and 7 bases from J; bases unmatched to any gene: 2.

In regard to this clone: One end of the junction does not line up with germline, which may come from a read error. The rearrangement uses TRBV7-9 and TRBJ2-1; TRBD2 matches 8 bases. Germline assignment: CDR1 SEHNR and CDR2 FQNEAQ (reference sequence). This CDR3 has 13 amino acids. Written as DNA, the CDR3 is TGTTCCAGTGAGCGGGAGAGCAGAAATGAGCAGTTCTTC. It yields the protein CSSERESRNEQFF.

The rearrangement links TRBV7-9 to TRBJ1-6, with TRBD1 matching over 8 bases. Germline CDR1 and CDR2: SEHNR and FQNEAQ (reference sequence). The CDR3 contains 14 residues. The trim removed 4 bases at V and 7 bases at J, leaving 3 bases unmatched. CDR3 sequence reads: CASSWTGKNSPLHF. The CDR3 bases are TGTGCCAGCAGCTGGACAGGGAAAAATTCACCCCTCCACTTT.

The chain has TRBV14 and TRBJ2-3; D unresolved. Trimming stripped 1 base from V and 0 bases from J, with 8 bases between. The CDR3 sequence is 15 residues long. Germline CDR1 is SGHDN and CDR2 is FVKESK. In DNA, the CDR3 is TGTGCCAGCAGCCAAGGAACGCGGAGCACAGATACGCAGTATTTT. As protein: CASSQGTRSTDTQYF.

The chain has TRBV2 and TRBJ2-5; no reliable D call. Germline V CDR1 and CDR2: SNHLY, FYNNEI. The CDR3 is made up of 12 amino acids. The V and J ends lost 9 bases and 5 bases respectively, with 13 bases between them. In DNA form, the CDR3 reads TGTGCCAGTGCGGTCGGTGGGGAGACCCAGTACTTC. Amino acids: CASAVGGETQYF.

This chain connects TRBV4-1 to TRBJ1-2, with D tentatively TRBD1 (5 bases). Germline loops: CDR1 MGHRA, CDR2 YSYEKL. V shed 2 bases and J shed 3 bases, with 13 bases lying between them. The CDR3 totals 15 residues. CDR3 loop: CASSQINRNDYGYTF. The DNA for the CDR3 is TGCGCCAGCAGCCAAATTAACAGGAATGACTATGGCTACACCTTC.

The CDR3 sequence: CASSTLEGQGNTEAFF. The DNA for the CDR3 is TGTGCCAGCAGTACTCTCGAGGGACAGGGGAACACTGAAGCTTTCTTT. The V gene is TRBV28, the J gene TRBJ1-1, with TRBD1 matching 9 bases. Germline loops: CDR1 MDHEN, CDR2 SYDVKM. The trim removed 5 bases at V and 1 base at J, leaving 8 bases unmatched. This CDR3 spans 16 amino acids.

The genes are TRBV5-1 and TRBJ2-7; 9 positions agree with TRBD2. With V trimmed by 0 bases and J by 2 bases, 6 bases remained unmatched. Germline V gene lookup returns CDR1 SGHRS and CDR2 YFSETQ. This CDR3 is built from 16 residues. The CDR3 bases are TGCGCCAGCAGCTTGGGGTGGCGGGAGGGGACCTACGAGCAGTACTTC. This translates into CASSLGWREGTYEQYF.

The chain combines TRBV25-1 with TRBJ2-1, with TRBD2 identical over 14 bases. The CDR3 length is 14 residues. Germline assignment: CDR1 MGHDK and CDR2 SYGVNS. The V segment lost 6 bases and the J segment 9 bases; nucleotides outside the gene matches: 4. CDR3 amino acids: CASRTSGGGGEQFF. The CDR3 nucleotides are TGTGCCAGCAGGACTAGCGGGGGGGGCGGTGAGCAGTTCTTC.

The genes are TRBV5-1 and TRBJ2-7; D gene uncertain. Per germline, CDR1 SGHRS and CDR2 YFSETQ. Trimming shortened V by 0 bases and J by 2 bases, and 6 bases separated the two germline ends. This CDR3 is built from 13 residues. The CDR3 protein is CASSLVHPYEQYF. In nucleotides, the CDR3 is TGCGCCAGCAGCTTGGTCCATCCCTACGAGCAGTACTTC.

The CDR3, as DNA: TGTGCCAGCAGCCGGACTAGTTCGGTCGGGGAGCTGTTTTTT. Amino acid sequence: CASSRTSSVGELFF. V usage is TRBV4-2 and J usage is TRBJ2-2; 7 bases are shared with TRBD2. After removal of 4 bases from V and 7 bases from J, the junction contained 6 bases not matched to a gene. CDR1 and CDR2 from the germline V gene are LGHNA and YNFKEQ. The CDR3 sequence is 14 residues long.

The chain joins TRBV6-6 to TRBJ2-7, with D perhaps matching TRBD2 (7 bases). Per germline, CDR1 MNHNY and CDR2 SVGAGI (reference sequence). This CDR3 comprises 16 residues. V lost 2 bases and J 4 bases, leaving 18 bases between the germline ends. As DNA, the CDR3 is TGTGCCAGCAGTTACGGGGGAGGGGGGCACGGGTACGAGCAGTACTTC. Protein product: CASSYGGGGHGYEQYF.

This clone turned up a few times. The V gene is TRBV11-2, the J gene TRBJ2-7, with 9 bases identical to TRBD1. V dropped 2 bases and J dropped 0; count of bases not matched to a gene: 5. Germline V gene sequence: CDR1 SGHAT, CDR2 FQNNGV. The CDR3 totals 16 residues. The CDR3, as DNA: TGTGCCAGCAGCTTACTTTGGACAGGGGTCTCCTACGAGCAGTACTTC. The encoded protein is CASSLLWTGVSYEQYF.

V and J are TRBV5-1 and TRBJ1-1, with D tentatively TRBD1 (5 bases). CDR1 SGHRS and CDR2 YFSETQ come from the germline V gene. The CDR3 contains 14 residues. V lost 0 bases, J lost 0 bases, and 6 bases lay in between. CDR3 protein: CASSLVRVNTEAFF. The CDR3 coding sequence is TGCGCCAGCAGCTTGGTCAGGGTGAACACTGAAGCTTTCTTT.

This clone occurred a few times. This rearrangement joins TRBV28 to TRBJ2-2; D is ambiguous. Germline V gene lookup returns CDR1 MDHEN and CDR2 SYDVKM. The V end was cut by 8 bases, the J end by 0 bases, with 10 bases between. There are 14 residues in the CDR3. CDR3 residues: CASLDWSNTGELFF. In DNA, the CDR3 is TGTGCCAGCTTAGACTGGTCGAACACCGGGGAGCTGTTTTTT.

The J gene is TRBJ2-7, the V gene TRBV7-9; the match to TRBD1 covers 10 bases. Germline CDR1 is SEHNR and CDR2 is FQNEAQ (reference sequence). The CDR3 has 15 amino acids. V gave up 2 bases and J gave up 4 bases; unmatched junction bases: 5. The CDR3 nucleotides read TGTGCCAGCAGCTTACCGGACAGGGGGGAATACGAGCAGTACTTC. It yields the protein CASSLPDRGEYEQYF.

The CDR3 bases are TGCGCCAGCAGCGGTAGCGGGAGCGGCGGTGAGCAGTTCTTC. Protein: CASSGSGSGGEQFF. The chain is built from TRBV5-1 and TRBJ2-1; 9 bases line up with TRBD2. After removal of 4 bases from V and 9 bases from J, the junction contained 8 bases not matched to a gene. The CDR3 consists of 14 residues. Germline V gene data show CDR1 as SGHRS and CDR2 as YFSETQ.